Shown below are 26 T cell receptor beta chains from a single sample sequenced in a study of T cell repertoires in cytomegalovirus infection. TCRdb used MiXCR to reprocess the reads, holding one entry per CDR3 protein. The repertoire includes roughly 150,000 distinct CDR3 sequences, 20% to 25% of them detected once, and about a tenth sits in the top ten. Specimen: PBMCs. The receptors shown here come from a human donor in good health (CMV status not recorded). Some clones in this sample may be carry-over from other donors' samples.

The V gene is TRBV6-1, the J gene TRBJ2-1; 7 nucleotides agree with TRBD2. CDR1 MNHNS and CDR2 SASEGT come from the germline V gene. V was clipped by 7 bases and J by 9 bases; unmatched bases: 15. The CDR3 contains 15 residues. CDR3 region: CASTLVGGPGGEQFF. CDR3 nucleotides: TGTGCCAGCACCCTAGTGGGAGGGCCGGGAGGTGAGCAGTTCTTC.

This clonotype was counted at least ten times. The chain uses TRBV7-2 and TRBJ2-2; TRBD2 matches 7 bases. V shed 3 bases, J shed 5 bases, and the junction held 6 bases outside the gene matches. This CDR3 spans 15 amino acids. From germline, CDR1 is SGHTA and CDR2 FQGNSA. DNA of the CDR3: TGTGCCAGCAGCTTCACGGGGGGAAGGACCGGGGAGCTGTTTTTT. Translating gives CASSFTGGRTGELFF.

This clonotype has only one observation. CDR3 DNA: TGTGCCAGCAGCTCTGCGACAGGACCGAACACTGAAGCTTTCTTT. It specifies CASSSATGPNTEAFF. The chain links TRBV28 to TRBJ1-1; the D gene is possibly TRBD1 (6 bases). The V end lost 6 bases, the J end lost 1 base, and 15 bases lay between the germline ends. The CDR3 totals 15 residues. Per germline, CDR1 MDHEN and CDR2 SYDVKM.

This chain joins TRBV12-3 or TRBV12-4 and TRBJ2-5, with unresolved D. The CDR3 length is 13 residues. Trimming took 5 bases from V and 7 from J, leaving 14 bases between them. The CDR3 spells CASSPFKSGTQYF. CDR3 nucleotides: TGTGCCAGCAGTCCTTTTAAGAGTGGGACCCAGTACTTC.

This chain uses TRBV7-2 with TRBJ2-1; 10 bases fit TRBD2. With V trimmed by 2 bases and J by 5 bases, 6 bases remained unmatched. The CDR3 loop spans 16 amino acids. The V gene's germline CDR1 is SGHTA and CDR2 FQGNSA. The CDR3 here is CASSLSRTSGHNEQFF. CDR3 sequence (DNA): TGTGCCAGCAGCTTATCTAGGACTAGCGGACACAATGAGCAGTTCTTC.

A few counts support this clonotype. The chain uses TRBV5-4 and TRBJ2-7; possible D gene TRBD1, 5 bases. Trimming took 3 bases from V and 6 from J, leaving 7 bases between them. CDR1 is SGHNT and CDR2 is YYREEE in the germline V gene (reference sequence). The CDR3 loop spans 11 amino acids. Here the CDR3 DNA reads TGTGCCAGCAGCTCGCAGGGCGAGCAGTACTTC. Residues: CASSSQGEQYF.

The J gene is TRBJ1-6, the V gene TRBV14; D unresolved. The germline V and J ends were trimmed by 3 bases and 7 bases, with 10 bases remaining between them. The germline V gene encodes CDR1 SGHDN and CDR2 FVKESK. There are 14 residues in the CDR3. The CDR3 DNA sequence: TGTGCCAGCAGCCAGAACGCTGGGAATTCACCCCTCCACTTT. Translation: CASSQNAGNSPLHF.

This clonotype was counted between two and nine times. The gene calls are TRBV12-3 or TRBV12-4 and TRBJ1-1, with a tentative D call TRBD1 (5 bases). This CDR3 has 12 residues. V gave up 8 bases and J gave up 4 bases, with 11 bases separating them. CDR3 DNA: TGTGCCAGCTTGGTGAGGGGCACTGAAGCTTTCTTT. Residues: CASLVRGTEAFF.

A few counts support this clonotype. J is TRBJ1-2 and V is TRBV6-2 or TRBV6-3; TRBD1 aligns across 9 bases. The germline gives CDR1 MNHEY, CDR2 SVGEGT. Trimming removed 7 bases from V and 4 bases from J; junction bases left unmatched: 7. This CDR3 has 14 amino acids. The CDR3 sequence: CASMGTGSTYGYTF. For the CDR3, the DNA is TGTGCCAGCATGGGGACAGGGTCTACCTATGGCTACACCTTC.

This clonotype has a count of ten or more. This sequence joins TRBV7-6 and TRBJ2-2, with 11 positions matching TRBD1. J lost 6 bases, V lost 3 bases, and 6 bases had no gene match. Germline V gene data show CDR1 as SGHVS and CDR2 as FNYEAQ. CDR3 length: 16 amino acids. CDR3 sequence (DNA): TGTGCCAGCAGCTTTCAGGACAGGGGGCGACCCGGGGAGCTGTTTTTT. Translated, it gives CASSFQDRGRPGELFF. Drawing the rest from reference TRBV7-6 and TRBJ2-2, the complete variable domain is GAGVSQSPRYKVTKRGQDVALRCDPISGHVSLYWYRQALGQGPEFLTYFNYEAQQDKSGLPNDRFSAERPEGSISTLTIQRTEQRDSAMYRCASSFQDRGRPGELFFGEGSRLTVL.

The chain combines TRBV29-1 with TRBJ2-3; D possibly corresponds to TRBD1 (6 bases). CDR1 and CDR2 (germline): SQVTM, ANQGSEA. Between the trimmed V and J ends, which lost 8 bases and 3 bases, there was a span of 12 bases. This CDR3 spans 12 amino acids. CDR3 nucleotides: TGCAGCTTTTTTACAGGGACAGATACGCAGTATTTT. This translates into CSFFTGTDTQYF.

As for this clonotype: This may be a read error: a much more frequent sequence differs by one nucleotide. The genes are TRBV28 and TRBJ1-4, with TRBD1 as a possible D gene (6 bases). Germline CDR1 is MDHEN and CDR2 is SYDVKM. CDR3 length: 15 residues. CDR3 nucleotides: TGTGCCAACAGTTATGGGGGGCGGACTAATGAAAAACTGTTTTTT. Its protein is CANSYGGRTNEKLFF.

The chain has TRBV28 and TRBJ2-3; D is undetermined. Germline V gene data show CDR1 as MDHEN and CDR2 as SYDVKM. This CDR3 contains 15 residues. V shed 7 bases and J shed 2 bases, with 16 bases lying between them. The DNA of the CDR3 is TGTGCCAGCAATCAGTTCCACCGAAACACAGATACGCAGTATTTT. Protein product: CASNQFHRNTDTQYF.

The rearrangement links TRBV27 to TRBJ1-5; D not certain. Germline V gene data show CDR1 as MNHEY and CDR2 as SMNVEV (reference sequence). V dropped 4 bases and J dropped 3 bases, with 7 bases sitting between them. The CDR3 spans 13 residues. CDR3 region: CASSSVNNQPQHF. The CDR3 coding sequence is TGTGCCAGCAGTTCAGTAAACAATCAGCCCCAGCATTTT.

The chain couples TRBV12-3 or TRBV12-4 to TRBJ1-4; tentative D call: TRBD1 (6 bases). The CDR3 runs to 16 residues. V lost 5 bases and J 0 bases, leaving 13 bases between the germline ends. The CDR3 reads CASSPRGGTTNEKLFF. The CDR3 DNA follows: TGTGCCAGCAGTCCTCGAGGGGGTACAACTAATGAAAAACTGTTTTTT.

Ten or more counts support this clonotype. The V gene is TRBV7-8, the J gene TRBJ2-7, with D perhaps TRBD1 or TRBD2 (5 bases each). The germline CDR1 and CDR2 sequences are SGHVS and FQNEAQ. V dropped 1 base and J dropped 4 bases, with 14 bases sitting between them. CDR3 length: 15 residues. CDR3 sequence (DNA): TGTGCCAGCAGCTTAGGTTCAGGGTCGGGATACGAGCAGTACTTC. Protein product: CASSLGSGSGYEQYF.

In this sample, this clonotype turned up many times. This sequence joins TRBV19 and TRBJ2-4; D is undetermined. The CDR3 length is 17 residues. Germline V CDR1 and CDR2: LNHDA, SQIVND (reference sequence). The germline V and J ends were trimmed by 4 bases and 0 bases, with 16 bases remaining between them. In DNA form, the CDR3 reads TGTGCCAGTAGTACCCTCTGGGTTTCAAAAGCCAAAAACATTCAGTACTTC. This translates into CASSTLWVSKAKNIQYF.

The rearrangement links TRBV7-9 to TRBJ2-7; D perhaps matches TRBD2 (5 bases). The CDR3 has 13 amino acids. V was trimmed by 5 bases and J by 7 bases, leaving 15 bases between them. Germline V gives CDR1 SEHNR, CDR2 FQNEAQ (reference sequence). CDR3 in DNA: TGTGCCAGCAGCCCGAGGACTCCGGGGGAGCAGTACTTC. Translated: CASSPRTPGEQYF. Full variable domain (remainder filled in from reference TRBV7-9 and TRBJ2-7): DTGVSQNPRHKITKRGQNVTFRCDPISEHNRLYWYRQTLGQGPEFLTYFQNEAQLEKSRLLSDRFSAERPKGSFSTLEIQRTEQGDSAMYLCASSPRTPGEQYFGPGTRLTVT.

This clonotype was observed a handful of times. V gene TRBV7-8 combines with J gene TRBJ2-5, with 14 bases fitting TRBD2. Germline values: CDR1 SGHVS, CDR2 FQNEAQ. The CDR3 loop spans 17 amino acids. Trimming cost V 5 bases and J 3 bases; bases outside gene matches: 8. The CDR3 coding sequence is TGTGCCAGCAGCCCTCGCGCGGGACTAGCGGGAGAAGAGACCCAGTACTTC. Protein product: CASSPRAGLAGEETQYF.

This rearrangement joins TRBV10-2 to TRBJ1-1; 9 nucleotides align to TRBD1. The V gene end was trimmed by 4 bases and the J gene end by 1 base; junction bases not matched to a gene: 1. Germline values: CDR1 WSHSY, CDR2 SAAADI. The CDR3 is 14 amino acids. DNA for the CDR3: TGCGCCAGCAGTGTACAGGGGGCGAACACTGAAGCTTTCTTT. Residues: CASSVQGANTEAFF.

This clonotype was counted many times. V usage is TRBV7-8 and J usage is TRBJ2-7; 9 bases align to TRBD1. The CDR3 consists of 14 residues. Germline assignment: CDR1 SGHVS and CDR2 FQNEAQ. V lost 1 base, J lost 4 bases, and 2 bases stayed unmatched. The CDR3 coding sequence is TGTGCCAGCAGCTTAGACAGGGGGCCTTACGAGCAGTACTTC. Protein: CASSLDRGPYEQYF.

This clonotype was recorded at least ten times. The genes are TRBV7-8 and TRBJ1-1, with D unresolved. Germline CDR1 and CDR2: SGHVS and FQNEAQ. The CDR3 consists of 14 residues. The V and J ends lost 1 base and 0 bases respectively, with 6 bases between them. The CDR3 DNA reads TGTGCCAGCAGCTTAGTTGGGTTGAACACTGAAGCTTTCTTT. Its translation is CASSLVGLNTEAFF.

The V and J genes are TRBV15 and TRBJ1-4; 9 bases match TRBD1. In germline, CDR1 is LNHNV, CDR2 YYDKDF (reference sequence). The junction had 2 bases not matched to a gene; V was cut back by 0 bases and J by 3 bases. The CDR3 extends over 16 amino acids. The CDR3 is CATSRDRDRANEKLFF. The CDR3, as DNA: TGTGCCACCAGCAGAGATCGGGACAGGGCTAATGAAAAACTGTTTTTT.

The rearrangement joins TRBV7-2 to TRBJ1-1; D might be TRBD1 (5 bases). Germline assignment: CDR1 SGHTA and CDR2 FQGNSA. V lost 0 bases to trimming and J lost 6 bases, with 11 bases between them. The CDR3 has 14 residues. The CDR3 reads CASSLASRGAEAFF. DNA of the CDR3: TGTGCCAGCAGCTTAGCAAGTAGGGGAGCTGAAGCTTTCTTT.

The CDR3 coding sequence is TGTGCCAGCAGCTTAGAGCGCAGGGGAAATGGCTACACCTTC. This codes for CASSLERRGNGYTF. The V and J genes are TRBV7-2 and TRBJ1-2; a possible D gene is TRBD1 (6 bases). The germline gives CDR1 SGHTA, CDR2 FQGNSA. The CDR3 loop spans 14 amino acids. V was cut by 1 base and J by 6 bases, with 12 bases left in between.

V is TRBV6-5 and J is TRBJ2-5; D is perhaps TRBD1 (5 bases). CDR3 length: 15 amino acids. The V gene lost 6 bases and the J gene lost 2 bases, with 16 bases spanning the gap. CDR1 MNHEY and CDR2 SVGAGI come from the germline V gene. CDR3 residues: CASRSTGFRQETQYF. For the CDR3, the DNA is TGTGCCAGCAGATCAACAGGTTTTAGGCAAGAGACCCAGTACTTC.